These 21 T cell receptor beta chains were sequenced from one sample in a study of vaccination and CD4 T cells after COVID-19. Noted treatment: roughly 11-day PBMC culture with coronavirus spike peptide pools or control peptides (ViraFEST assay). The assay that was used to sequence DNA from cultured CD4+ T cells was the Oncomine TCR Beta short-read assay. MiXCR, run by TCRdb on the PCR reads, gives a single entry per CDR3 protein. The profile shows about 15,000 distinct CDR3 sequences, roughly 34% of them singletons. For these TCRs, the target antigens are not known. Sequenced: cultured CD4+ T cells from blood. These receptors all come from a human donor with COVID-19.

This clonotype was observed a single time. This rearrangement joins TRBV28 to TRBJ2-1, with 10 bases matching TRBD2. Germline V gene sequence: CDR1 MDHEN, CDR2 SYDVKM. The CDR3 is 14 amino acids. The V gene end was trimmed by 5 bases and the J gene end by 4 bases; junction bases not matched to a gene: 2. As DNA, the CDR3 is TGTGCCAGCAGTCCTAGCGGGGGTTACAATGAGCAGTTCTTC. The encoded protein is CASSPSGGYNEQFF.

This CDR3 is CSARYTNYGYTF. For the CDR3, the DNA is TGCAGTGCTAGATATACTAACTATGGCTACACCTTC. This sequence joins TRBV20-1 and TRBJ1-2, with D uncertain. Trimming removed 2 bases at V and 0 bases at J, with 4 bases between. Per the germline V gene, CDR1 is DFQATT and CDR2 is SNEGSKA (reference sequence). There are 12 residues in the CDR3.

This chain joins TRBV28 and TRBJ2-5; 9 nucleotides line up with TRBD2. The J segment lost 4 bases and the V segment lost 7 bases, leaving 7 bases of the junction unmatched. CDR3 size: 14 residues. Germline V CDR1 and CDR2: MDHEN, SYDVKM. The CDR3 DNA reads TGTGCCAGCATTCCCCTAGCGGGGACAGAGACCCAGTACTTC. Its translation: CASIPLAGTETQYF.

V gene TRBV5-1 combines with J gene TRBJ1-5; D not certain. This CDR3 contains 14 residues. Trimming took 4 bases from V and 1 from J, leaving 9 bases between them. Germline assignment: CDR1 SGHRS and CDR2 YFSETQ. The CDR3, as DNA: TGCGCCAGCAGCCTGATGGGGAGCAATCAGCCCCAGCATTTT. As protein: CASSLMGSNQPQHF.

This chain connects TRBV20-1 to TRBJ1-6; D may be TRBD1 (5 bases). In germline, CDR1 is DFQATT, CDR2 SNEGSKA (reference sequence). The V and J ends lost 8 bases and 8 bases respectively, with 16 bases between them. The CDR3 spans 13 residues. This CDR3 reads CSSRDSLDSPLHF. The CDR3 DNA sequence: TGCAGTTCCCGGGACTCTTTGGATTCACCCCTCCACTTT.

In its sample, this clonotype was seen a few times. For the CDR3, the DNA is TGTGCCAGCCACACGGGGAGCTCTGGAAACACCATATATTTT. The encoded protein is CASHTGSSGNTIYF. V usage is TRBV5-5 and J usage is TRBJ1-3, with D unresolved. This CDR3 contains 14 residues. Germline V CDR1 and CDR2: SGHKS, YYEKEE (reference sequence). Trimming removed 7 bases from V and 0 bases from J, with 11 bases in between. Filled out from reference TRBV5-5 and TRBJ1-3, the complete variable domain reads DAGVTQSPTHLIKTRGQQVTLRCSPISGHKSVSWYQQVLGQGPQFIFQYYEKEERGRGNFPDRFSARQFPNYSSELNVNALLLGDSALYLCASHTGSSGNTIYFGEGSWLTVV.

There are a few counts of this clonotype. V is TRBV15 and J is TRBJ2-7; D is possibly TRBD2 (5 bases). The germline V gene encodes CDR1 LNHNV and CDR2 YYDKDF (reference sequence). This CDR3 spans 15 amino acids. The V gene lost 0 bases and the J gene lost 4 bases, with 13 bases spanning the gap. CDR3 region: CATSRDPGIGYEQYF. The CDR3 DNA follows: TGTGCCACCAGCAGAGATCCGGGGATAGGTTACGAGCAGTACTTC.

This clonotype has a handful of counts. The chain combines TRBV24-1 with TRBJ1-4; 9 bases are a match to TRBD1. After removal of 3 bases from V and 8 bases from J, the junction contained 9 bases not matched to a gene. The CDR3 is 16 residues long. Germline V CDR1 and CDR2: KGHDR, SFDVKD. CDR3 in DNA: TGTGCCACCAGTGATCCGACAGGGGGTGAAGGGGAAAAACTGTTTTTT. Residues: CATSDPTGGEGEKLFF.

This sequence joins TRBV5-1 and TRBJ1-1; maybe TRBD1 (6 bases). From germline, CDR1 is SGHRS and CDR2 YFSETQ. CDR3 length: 17 amino acids. The germline V and J ends were trimmed by 7 bases and 0 bases, with 22 bases remaining between them. The DNA for the CDR3 is TGCGCCAGCCAGTCCCAGGCGGGGGCGTCGATGAACACTGAAGCTTTCTTT. Protein product: CASQSQAGASMNTEAFF.

This chain links TRBV12-3 or TRBV12-4 with TRBJ1-6; 7 bases align to TRBD1. Trimming took 7 bases from V and 6 from J; bases not matched to a gene: 9. The CDR3 length is 15 residues. DNA of the CDR3: TGTGCCAGCAAACAATGGGACAGAGCTAATTCACCCCTCCACTTT. Translated: CASKQWDRANSPLHF.

This clonotype was detected a few times. This chain uses TRBV2 with TRBJ2-2, with unresolved D. The germline CDR1 and CDR2 sequences are SNHLY and FYNNEI. This CDR3 spans 15 amino acids. Trimming took off 0 bases at V and 4 bases at J, with 9 bases between the two ends. This CDR3 reads CASSEAAASTGELFF. The CDR3 DNA is TGTGCCAGCAGTGAAGCAGCAGCTAGCACCGGGGAGCTGTTTTTT.

The J gene is TRBJ1-2, the V gene TRBV19, with no clear D. Germline V CDR1 and CDR2: LNHDA, SQIVND (reference sequence). V lost 3 bases and J lost 5, with 13 bases in between. The CDR3 runs to 14 residues. CDR3 sequence reads: CASSISAGGYGYTF. The CDR3, as DNA: TGTGCCAGTAGTATTTCGGCCGGTGGGTATGGCTACACCTTC.

The CDR3 DNA is TGTGCCAGCAACGGGACTCCTATGTATAATTCACCCCTCCACTTT. Protein: CASNGTPMYNSPLHF. The chain recombines TRBV5-4 with TRBJ1-6, with a possible D match to TRBD1 (5 bases). Germline V gene data show CDR1 as SGHNT and CDR2 as YYREEE (reference sequence). V was clipped by 6 bases and J by 4 bases, with 14 bases between them. This CDR3 spans 15 amino acids.

This clonotype has a handful of counts. The chain recombines TRBV5-6 with TRBJ1-2; D is undetermined. V lost 1 base to trimming and J lost 4 bases, with 17 bases between them. This CDR3 is 16 amino acids long. The germline CDR1 and CDR2 sequences are SGHDT and YYEEEE. Written as DNA, the CDR3 is TGTGCCAGCAGCTTGTGGCACAGCCCGGTGGGCTATGGCTACACCTTC. Its translation is CASSLWHSPVGYGYTF.

The chain employs TRBV6-2 or TRBV6-3 and TRBJ2-7; weak D call: TRBD2 (6 bases). Trimming left V 6 bases short and J 4 bases short, with 16 bases between. CDR1 MNHEY and CDR2 SVGEGT come from the germline V gene. This CDR3 is built from 14 residues. The CDR3 reads CASSVGGAQYEQYF. CDR3 nucleotides: TGTGCCAGCAGCGTCGGCGGGGCTCAATACGAGCAGTACTTC.

There are a few counts of this clonotype. This rearrangement joins TRBV27 to TRBJ1-2, with TRBD1 as a possible D gene (5 bases). CDR1 and CDR2 from the germline V gene are MNHEY and SMNVEV (reference sequence). The CDR3 is 15 residues long. V was clipped by 2 bases and J by 5 bases, with 15 bases between them. CDR3 sequence reads: CASSLRGDGTYGYTF. As DNA, the CDR3 is TGTGCCAGCAGTTTACGAGGGGACGGGACGTATGGCTACACCTTC.

This clonotype was recorded a few times. The gene calls are TRBV20-1 and TRBJ1-1; weak D call: TRBD1 (6 bases). The CDR3 spans 12 residues. Germline CDR1 DFQATT, CDR2 SNEGSKA (reference sequence). The CDR3 region has the DNA TGCAGGGGCCTACAGGGGAACACTGAAGCTTTCTTT. Its translation is CRGLQGNTEAFF.

Relative to its sample, this clonotype is medium-sized (0.01 to 0.1%). The chain links TRBV20-1 to TRBJ1-5, with 12 bases matching TRBD1. Germline V CDR1 and CDR2: DFQATT, SNEGSKA (reference sequence). Trimming at V came to 6 bases and at J to 2 bases, leaving 11 bases not matched to a gene. This CDR3 contains 17 residues. CDR3 protein: CSAWRGTGGTGNQPQHF. The CDR3 DNA is TGCAGTGCATGGAGGGGGACAGGGGGCACGGGCAATCAGCCCCAGCATTTT.

This clonotype is judged medium-sized. The CDR3 bases are TGTGCCAGCAGCCCCCAGCGCGGCGGTGTCGATGGCTACACCTTC. It specifies CASSPQRGGVDGYTF. The V gene is TRBV4-2, the J gene TRBJ1-2; D is ambiguous. The V and J ends lost 4 bases and 6 bases respectively, with 18 bases between them. Germline V lookup: CDR1 LGHNA, CDR2 YNFKEQ. The CDR3 consists of 15 residues.

This clonotype was observed a few times. The gene calls are TRBV10-3 and TRBJ1-6; D unresolved. The CDR3 runs to 14 residues. Germline CDR1 and CDR2: ENHRY and SYGVKD. Trimming cost V 6 bases and J 10 bases, with 16 bases left between them. In DNA, the CDR3 is TGTGCCATCAGCCCGCCCGGGCTGCGATCACCCCTCCACTTT. Amino acid sequence: CAISPPGLRSPLHF.

This clonotype came up once. The missing conserved phenylalanine or tryptophan at the end of this CDR3 makes a read error likely. This chain joins TRBV20-1 and TRBJ2-7; 7 nucleotides match TRBD1. The CDR3 loop spans 13 amino acids. The germline CDR1 and CDR2 sequences are DFQATT and SNEGSKA (reference sequence). The trim removed 4 bases at V and 0 bases at J, leaving 3 bases unmatched. CDR3 amino acids: CSATRDSSYEQYL. The CDR3 nucleotides are TGCAGTGCTACCCGGGACAGCTCCTACGAGCAGTACCTC.